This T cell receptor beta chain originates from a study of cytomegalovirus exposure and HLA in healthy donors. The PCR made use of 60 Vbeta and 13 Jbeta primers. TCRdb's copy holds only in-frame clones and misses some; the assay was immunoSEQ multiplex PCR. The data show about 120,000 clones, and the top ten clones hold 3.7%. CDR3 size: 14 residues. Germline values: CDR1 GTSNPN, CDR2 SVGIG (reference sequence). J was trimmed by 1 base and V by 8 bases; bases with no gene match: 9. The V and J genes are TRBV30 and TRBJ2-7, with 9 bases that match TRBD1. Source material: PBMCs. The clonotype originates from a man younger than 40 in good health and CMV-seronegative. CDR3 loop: CAARQGVGSYEQYF. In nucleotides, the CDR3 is TGTGCCGCTCGACAGGGGGTCGGGTCCTACGAGCAGTACTTC.